This entry lists 19 T cell receptor beta chains sequenced from one sample in a study of blood T cell repertoires in COVID-19. TCRdb's table, derived via immunoSEQ multiplex PCR, lists solely in-frame clones and lacks some. The table lists over 350,000 clones, roughly 90% of them singletons. Material for sequencing was peripheral blood. Source of these receptors: a woman under 40 with acute or convalescent COVID-19.

The rearrangement uses TRBV2 and TRBJ1-2; D is possibly TRBD1 (6 bases). Germline V gene data show CDR1 as SNHLY and CDR2 as FYNNEI. Deletions cut 4 bases from V and 8 bases from J, with 11 bases between. The CDR3 has 12 residues. The CDR3 reads CASSVGGWGYTF. CDR3 bases: TGTGCCAGCAGTGTAGGGGGATGGGGCTACACCTTC.

J is TRBJ2-1 and V is TRBV10-2; no firm D call. CDR1 WSHSY and CDR2 SAAADI come from the germline V gene. The V end was cut by 3 bases, the J end by 6 bases, with 9 bases between. CDR3 length: 13 residues. The CDR3 protein is CASSDQPGNEQFF. For the CDR3, the DNA is TGCGCCAGCAGTGATCAGCCGGGCAATGAGCAGTTCTTC.

The chain links TRBV4-1 to TRBJ2-2, with 9 bases that match TRBD1. From germline, CDR1 is MGHRA and CDR2 YSYEKL. The V and J ends lost 2 bases and 4 bases, in that order; junction bases with no gene match: 5. The CDR3 runs to 16 residues. CDR3 DNA sequence: TGCGCCAGCAGCCAACCGGGACAGGGCCGCACCGGGGAGCTGTTTTTT. This translates into CASSQPGQGRTGELFF.

The chain uses TRBV6-2 or TRBV6-3 and TRBJ2-2, with D hard to call. The germline gives CDR1 MNHEY, CDR2 SVGEGT. The CDR3 length is 13 residues. Trimming took off 5 bases at V and 3 bases at J, with 7 bases between the two ends. The CDR3 DNA sequence: TGTGCCAGCAGTCTGGCCGACACCGGGGAGCTGTTTTTT. Protein sequence: CASSLADTGELFF.

CDR3 nucleotides: TGCGCCAGCAGCTTCGACAGGGGATGGGCTGAAGCTTTCTTT. It is translated as CASSFDRGWAEAFF. This chain links TRBV5-1 with TRBJ1-1, with 8 bases aligning to TRBD1. The junction had 6 bases not matched to a gene; V was cut back by 2 bases and J by 6 bases. The CDR3 is 14 amino acids. Germline values: CDR1 SGHRS, CDR2 YFSETQ.

CDR3 nucleotide sequence: TGTGCCAGCAGTTTTCAACCCCCTTCTGAGGCCAGCGGGGGGCGCTACAATGAGCAGTTCTTC. It encodes CASSFQPPSEASGGRYNEQFF. The J gene is TRBJ2-1, the V gene TRBV27, with TRBD2 matching 9 bases. Germline assignment: CDR1 MNHEY and CDR2 SMNVEV (reference sequence). V was clipped by 3 bases and J by 3 bases; unmatched bases: 21. CDR3 length: 21 amino acids.

This chain connects TRBV7-3 to TRBJ2-7; D might be TRBD2 (6 bases). The CDR3 consists of 16 residues. V lost 2 bases, J lost 2 bases, and 16 bases lay in between. Looked up from germline, CDR1 is SGHTA and CDR2 is FQGTGA. The CDR3 DNA follows: TGTGCCAGCAGCTTATCCGGCGCGGGGAACCCCTACGAGCAGTACTTC. Translation gives CASSLSGAGNPYEQYF.

The chain uses TRBV2 and TRBJ2-7; tentative D call: TRBD1 (8 bases). The CDR3 runs to 13 residues. Germline loops: CDR1 SNHLY, CDR2 FYNNEI. The V gene lost 6 bases and the J gene lost 6 bases, with 15 bases spanning the gap. The DNA of the CDR3 is TGTGCCAGCAGGAGGACAGGGAGGGTCGAGCAGTACTTC. Protein product: CASRRTGRVEQYF.

This chain connects TRBV7-3 to TRBJ2-5, with 7 bases identical to TRBD2. CDR3 length equals 16 residues. Germline V gene data show CDR1 as SGHTA and CDR2 as FQGTGA. V was clipped by 0 bases and J by 2 bases; unmatched bases: 6. The CDR3, as DNA: TGTGCCAGCAGCTTAACAGCCACGGGGGGACAAGAGACCCAGTACTTC. Its translation is CASSLTATGGQETQYF.

This chain connects TRBV4-2 to TRBJ2-7; 9 bases line up with TRBD2. Germline CDR1 is LGHNA and CDR2 is YNFKEQ. The CDR3 is made up of 17 amino acids. The J segment lost 3 bases and the V segment lost 0 bases, leaving 9 bases of the junction unmatched. CDR3 sequence (DNA): TGTGCCAGCAGCCAAGAAAGAGCGGGGGGAGGGGTCTACGAGCAGTACTTC. Translation: CASSQERAGGGVYEQYF.

This clone was seen only once. The chain links TRBV10-3 to TRBJ2-2; 12 bases agree with TRBD2. CDR1 and CDR2 (germline): ENHRY, SYGVKD. The V gene end was trimmed by 6 bases and the J gene end by 4 bases; junction bases not matched to a gene: 6. CDR3 length: 16 residues. The CDR3 loop is CAISLLAGGSTGELFF. The CDR3 nucleotides read TGTGCCATCAGCCTACTAGCGGGGGGATCCACCGGGGAGCTGTTTTTT.

The rearrangement links TRBV6-4 to TRBJ2-7; 9 positions match TRBD1. The CDR3 has 16 amino acids. The junction had 12 bases not matched to a gene; V was cut back by 4 bases and J by 5 bases. Looked up from germline, CDR1 is MRHNA and CDR2 is SNTAGT. CDR3 in DNA: TGTGCCAGCAGTGTCACCCCGGGACAGGGTATGCACGAGCAGTACTTC. Protein: CASSVTPGQGMHEQYF.

Only a few counts were recorded for this clone. The sample carries other DNA sequences with the same CDR3. This chain uses TRBV11-2 with TRBJ2-5; D gene uncertain. The germline V gene encodes CDR1 SGHAT and CDR2 FQNNGV. The CDR3 totals 11 residues. Trimming left V 4 bases short and J 2 bases short, with 2 bases between. CDR3 nucleotides: TGTGCCAGCAGCTCACAAGAGACCCAGTACTTC. Amino acid sequence: CASSSQETQYF.

This chain uses TRBV7-9 with TRBJ1-5, with D possibly being TRBD1 (5 bases). With 1 base removed from V and 0 bases from J, the gap between germline ends came to 13 bases. The CDR3 totals 17 residues. The germline gives CDR1 SEHNR, CDR2 FQNEAQ (reference sequence). The CDR3 DNA follows: TGTGCCAGCAGCTTAGTAGGAGGGGAGGTTAGCAATCAGCCCCAGCATTTT. Translating it yields CASSLVGGEVSNQPQHF. The full variable domain, completed using reference TRBV7-9 and TRBJ1-5, is DTGVSQNPRHKITKRGQNVTFRCDPISEHNRLYWYRQTLGQGPEFLTYFQNEAQLEKSRLLSDRFSAERPKGSFSTLEIQRTEQGDSAMYLCASSLVGGEVSNQPQHFGDGTRLSIL.

A few counts support this clone. V gene TRBV4-1 combines with J gene TRBJ1-1; tentatively, D is TRBD1 (5 bases). The germline V and J ends were trimmed by 1 base and 5 bases, with 20 bases remaining between them. CDR1 and CDR2 (germline): MGHRA, YSYEKL. CDR3 length equals 17 residues. DNA for the CDR3: TGCGCCAGCAGCCAAGTCGACATGGGGCTAACAGGTACTGAAGCTTTCTTT. Translated: CASSQVDMGLTGTEAFF.

The J gene is TRBJ2-1, the V gene TRBV18; 8 bases line up with TRBD2. Germline values: CDR1 KGHSH, CDR2 LQKENI. This CDR3 region has 15 residues. J was trimmed by 5 bases and V by 3 bases; bases with no gene match: 6. The CDR3 DNA reads TGTGCCAGCTCACCGGCGGGGGGAAAAAACAATGAGCAGTTCTTC. Protein: CASSPAGGKNNEQFF.

DNA of the CDR3: TGTGCCAGCAGCGTAGGAGTAGGGGTCCTCATGAACACTGAAGCTTTCTTT. Translated, it gives CASSVGVGVLMNTEAFF. The chain links TRBV9 to TRBJ1-1; possibly TRBD1 for D (5 bases). The V end lost 0 bases, the J end lost 0 bases, and 15 bases lay between the germline ends. The CDR3 totals 17 residues. Germline-derived CDR1 and CDR2 are SGDLS and YYNGEE.

The rearrangement uses TRBV24-1 and TRBJ1-3; D call uncertain. Germline CDR1 KGHDR, CDR2 SFDVKD. Trimming pared 2 bases from V and 2 bases from J, leaving 9 bases between. The length of the CDR3 is 15 residues. CDR3 in amino acids: CATSDSASAGNTIYF. In DNA, the CDR3 is TGTGCCACCAGTGATTCTGCTAGTGCTGGAAACACCATATATTTT.

Points on this clone: A much larger clone lies a single base off, so this may be a read error. V gene TRBV6-5 combines with J gene TRBJ1-1, with D tentatively TRBD1 (5 bases). The CDR3 spans 13 residues. Between the trimmed V and J ends, which lost 6 bases and 2 bases, there was a span of 10 bases. The V gene's germline CDR1 is MNHEY and CDR2 SVGAGI. CDR3 bases: TGTGCCAGCAGCCAGGGAGGAAACACTGAAGCTTTCTTT. Protein product: CASSQGGNTEAFF.